This T cell receptor (beta chain) came from a study of blood T cell repertoires in COVID-19. Assay used: immunoSEQ multiplex PCR; TCRdb lists only in-frame clones, some missing. The table includes about 160,000 clones, roughly 87% detected once. The CDR3 runs to 16 residues. Trimming took 6 bases from V and 6 from J, leaving 21 bases between them. The V gene's germline CDR1 is MGHRA and CDR2 YSYEKL. The sequence was obtained from a woman aged 60-70 years with active or convalescent COVID-19. J is TRBJ1-5 and V is TRBV4-1; D not resolved. What was sequenced was peripheral blood. The CDR3 region has the DNA TGCGCCAGCAGTTCTATTCCCGGGATAGAAGGTCAGCCCCAGCATTTT. Protein sequence: CASSSIPGIEGQPQHF.